The clone carrying this T cell receptor beta chain appeared a single time. Its matching antigen is unknown. Healthy bone marrow donors supplied every sample. The data stem from a study of cytomegalovirus exposure and HLA in healthy donors. Study at large: An early release of data contained about 85 million unique TCRs, which came from HLA-typed donors. Study outcomes and limitations: DRB1 showed the most TCR associations and HLA-C the fewest in a later analysis, as rates varied by HLA locus. Among donors in an Asian-associated ancestry cluster, a later analysis reportedly found fewer N-insertions than the roughly 680-donor mean.

V was clipped by 3 bases and J by 0 bases, with 9 bases between them. This CDR3 has 15 amino acids. Germline-derived CDR1 and CDR2 are SEHNR and FQNEAQ (reference sequence). Primers: 60 Vbeta forward and 13 Jbeta reverse. TCRdb's copy holds only in-frame clones and misses some; the assay was immunoSEQ multiplex PCR. Found here are under 200,000 clones, roughly 85% of them singletons; the top ten hold approximately 0.73%. V usage is TRBV7-9 and J usage is TRBJ1-3; D uncertain. The clonotype originates from a middle-aged woman in good health and CMV-seronegative. Sequencing was done on a sample of PBMCs. The CDR3: CASSLNMPSGNTIYF. CDR3 coding DNA: TGTGCCAGCAGCTTGAACATGCCCTCTGGAAACACCATATATTTT.